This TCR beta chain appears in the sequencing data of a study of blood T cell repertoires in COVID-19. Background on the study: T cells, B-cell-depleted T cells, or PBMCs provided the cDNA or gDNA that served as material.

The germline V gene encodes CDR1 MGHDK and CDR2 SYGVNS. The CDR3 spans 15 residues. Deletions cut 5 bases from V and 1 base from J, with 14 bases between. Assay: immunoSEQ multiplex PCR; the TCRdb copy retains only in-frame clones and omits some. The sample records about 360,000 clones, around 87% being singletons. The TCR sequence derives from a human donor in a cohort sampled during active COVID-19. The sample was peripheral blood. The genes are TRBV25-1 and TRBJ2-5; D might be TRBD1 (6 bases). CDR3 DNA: TGTGCCAGCAGTCCGCATCTGGGGGCCCAAGAGACCCAGTACTTC. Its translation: CASSPHLGAQETQYF.